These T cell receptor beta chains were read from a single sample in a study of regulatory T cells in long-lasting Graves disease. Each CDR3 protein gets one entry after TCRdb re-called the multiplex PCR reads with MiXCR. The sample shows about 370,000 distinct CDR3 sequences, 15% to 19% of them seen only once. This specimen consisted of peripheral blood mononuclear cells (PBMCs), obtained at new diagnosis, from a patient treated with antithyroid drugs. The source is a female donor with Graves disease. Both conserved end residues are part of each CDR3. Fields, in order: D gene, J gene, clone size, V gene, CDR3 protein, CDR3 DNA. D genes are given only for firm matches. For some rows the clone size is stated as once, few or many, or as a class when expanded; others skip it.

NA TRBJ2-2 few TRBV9 CASSVISWGANTGELFF TGTGCCAGCAGCGTAATATCCTGGGGTGCGAACACCGGGGAGCTGTTTTTT
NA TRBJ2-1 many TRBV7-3 CASSPGVVGGNEQFF TGTGCCAGCAGCCCAGGGGTGGTAGGCGGCAATGAGCAGTTCTTC
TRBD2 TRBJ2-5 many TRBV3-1 CASSLGTSESYQETQYF TGTGCCAGCAGCCTAGGGACTAGCGAGAGCTACCAAGAGACCCAGTACTTC
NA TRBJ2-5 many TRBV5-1 CASSDGTVQETQYF TGCGCCAGCAGCGATGGGACGGTCCAAGAGACCCAGTACTTC
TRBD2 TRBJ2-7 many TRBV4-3 CASRGDGYEQYF TGCGCCAGCCGGGGGGATGGTTACGAGCAGTACTTC
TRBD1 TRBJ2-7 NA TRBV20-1 CSARPPPRGGGVTYEQYF TGCAGTGCTAGGCCACCACCAAGAGGGGGCGGAGTAACCTACGAGCAGTACTTC
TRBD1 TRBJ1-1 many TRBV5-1 CASSRPDRENTEAFF TGCGCCAGCAGCCGCCCCGACAGGGAGAACACTGAAGCTTTCTTT
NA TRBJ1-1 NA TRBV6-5 CASSYQEGNTEAFF TGTGCCAGCAGTTACCAGGAGGGGAACACTGAAGCTTTCTTT
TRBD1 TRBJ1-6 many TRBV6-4 CASSARRGQGQNSPLHF TGTGCCAGCAGTGCGCGTCGGGGACAGGGGCAGAATTCACCCCTCCACTTT
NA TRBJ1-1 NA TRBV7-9 CASSLEGWNTEAFF TGTGCCAGCAGCTTGGAAGGGTGGAACACTGAAGCTTTCTTT
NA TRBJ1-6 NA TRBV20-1 CSASRGGNSPLHF TGCAGTGCTAGTCGGGGAGGTAATTCACCCCTCCACTTT
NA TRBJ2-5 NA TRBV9 CASSVGPREETQYF TGTGCCAGCAGCGTAGGCCCAAGGGAAGAGACCCAGTACTTC
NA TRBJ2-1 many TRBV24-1 CATSDGPGVSNEQFF TGTGCCACCAGTGATGGGCCAGGGGTCTCCAATGAGCAGTTCTTC
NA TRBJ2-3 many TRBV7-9 CASRGTVTDTQYF TGTGCCAGCAGGGGGACGGTCACAGATACGCAGTATTTT
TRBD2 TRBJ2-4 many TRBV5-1 CASSDSGGNNIQYF TGCGCCAGCAGCGATAGCGGGGGGAATAACATTCAGTACTTC
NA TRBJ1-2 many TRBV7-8 CASSFYKEQHGYTF TGTGCCAGCAGCTTTTATAAAGAACAGCATGGCTACACCTTC
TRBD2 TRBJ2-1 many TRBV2 CASSEVVAGPNEQFF TGTGCCAGCAGTGAAGTGGTAGCGGGGCCCAATGAGCAGTTCTTC
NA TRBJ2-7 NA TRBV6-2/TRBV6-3 CASSDRRVQSHYEQYF TGTGCCAGCAGTGACAGGCGTGTACAGTCCCACTACGAGCAGTACTTC
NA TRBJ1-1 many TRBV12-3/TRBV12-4 CASSVGGRKNTEAFF TGTGCCAGCAGTGTAGGGGGTAGAAAGAACACTGAAGCTTTCTTT
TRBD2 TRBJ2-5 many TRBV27 CASSLMSGRSGETQYF TGTGCCAGCAGTTTAATGAGCGGGAGATCTGGGGAGACCCAGTACTTC
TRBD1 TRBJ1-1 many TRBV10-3 CAISPTRPGDRGQTEAFF TGTGCCATCAGCCCAACCCGCCCTGGGGACAGGGGACAAACTGAAGCTTTCTTT
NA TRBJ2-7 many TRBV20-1 CSASSPAEYYEQYF TGCAGTGCTAGTAGTCCCGCGGAGTACTACGAGCAGTACTTC
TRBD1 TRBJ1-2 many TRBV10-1 CASSEDRVFGYTF TGCGCCAGCAGTGAGGACAGGGTGTTTGGCTACACCTTC
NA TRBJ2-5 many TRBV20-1 CSALRGYETQYF TGCAGTGCTCTCCGGGGGTACGAGACCCAGTACTTC
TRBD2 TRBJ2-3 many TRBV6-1 CASQVAGTDTQYF TGTGCCAGCCAAGTAGCGGGGACAGATACGCAGTATTTT
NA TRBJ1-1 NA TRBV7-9 CASSFQGPEAFF TGTGCCAGCAGCTTTCAAGGACCTGAAGCTTTCTTT
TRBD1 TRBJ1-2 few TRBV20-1 CGGDRSMGYTF TGCGGGGGGGACAGGTCTATGGGCTACACCTTC
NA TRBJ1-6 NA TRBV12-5 CASGSLGAGYSPLHF TGTGCTAGTGGTTCCCTCGGGGCAGGGTATTCACCCCTCCACTTT
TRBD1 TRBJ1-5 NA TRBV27 CATSGRTGETYSNQPQHF TGTGCCACCAGTGGCAGGACAGGGGAGACCTATAGCAATCAGCCCCAGCATTTT
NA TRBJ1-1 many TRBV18 CASSPRRTEAFF TGTGCCAGCAGTCCTAGACGCACTGAAGCTTTCTTT
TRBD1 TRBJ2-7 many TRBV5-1 CASSSRGTGQGFHEQYF TGCGCCAGCAGCTCTCGAGGGACAGGGCAGGGTTTCCACGAGCAGTACTTC
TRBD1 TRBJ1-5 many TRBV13 CASSLRGGVQPQHF TGTGCCAGCAGCTTAAGAGGGGGCGTTCAGCCCCAGCATTTT
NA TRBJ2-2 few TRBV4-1 CASSQDQTSGELFF TGCGCCAGCAGCCAAGATCAGACGTCCGGGGAGCTGTTTTTT
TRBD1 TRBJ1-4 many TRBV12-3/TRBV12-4 CASSFSAGGEKLFF TGTGCCAGCAGTTTCTCGGCAGGGGGCGAGAAACTGTTTTTT
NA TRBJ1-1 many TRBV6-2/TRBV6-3 CASIARGTEAFF TGTGCCAGCATTGCGAGGGGGACTGAAGCTTTCTTT
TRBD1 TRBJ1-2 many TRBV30 CAWSGTGGYGYTF TGTGCCTGGAGTGGTACAGGGGGCTATGGCTACACCTTC
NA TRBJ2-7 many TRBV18 CASSPGMGYEQYF TGTGCCAGCTCACCCGGGATGGGCTACGAGCAGTACTTC
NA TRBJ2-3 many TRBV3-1 CASTPRGTAFTDTQYF TGTGCCAGCACACCCCGCGGGACAGCTTTCACAGATACGCAGTATTTT
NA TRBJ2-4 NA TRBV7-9 CASSLGGRGNAKNIQYF TGTGCCAGCAGCTTAGGTGGCAGGGGAAACGCCAAAAACATTCAGTACTTC
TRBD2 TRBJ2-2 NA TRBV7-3 CASSSPGGSTGELFF TGTGCCAGCAGCTCCCCGGGGGGAAGCACCGGGGAGCTGTTTTTT
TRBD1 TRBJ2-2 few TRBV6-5 CASSYQPGQGVTGELFF TGTGCCAGCAGTTACCAACCGGGACAGGGGGTCACCGGGGAGCTGTTTTTT
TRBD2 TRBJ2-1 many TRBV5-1 CASSFRAGGLSEQFF TGCGCCAGCAGCTTTCGAGCGGGAGGCTTAAGTGAGCAGTTCTTC
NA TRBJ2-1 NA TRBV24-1 CATSDGGTEQFF TGTGCCACCAGTGACGGGGGCACTGAGCAGTTCTTC